Following are 8 T cell receptor beta chains from one sample sequenced in a study of T cells in Graves' hyperthyroidism and ophthalmopathy. Using RNA transcripts as the source, TCR beta CDR3 regions were amplified. The HTBI primer set drove a first-round RT-PCR of the TCR CDR3. TCRdb analysed the multiplex PCR reads with MiXCR anew, one entry per CDR3 protein. Of approximately 610,000 distinct CDR3 sequences listed, about 14% were seen once; the top ten hold approximately 4.2%. Sequencing was done on a sample of blood. The origin of the receptors is a woman in her thirties or forties with Graves' ophthalmopathy.

This chain links TRBV6-5 with TRBJ2-7, with 9 bases matching TRBD1. V gave up 4 bases and J gave up 5 bases; unmatched junction bases: 9. The V gene's germline CDR1 is MNHEY and CDR2 SVGAGI. The length of the CDR3 is 15 residues. CDR3 bases: TGTGCCAGCAGTTCGGCCGGGACAGGGTTCCACGAGCAGTACTTC. Translation gives CASSSAGTGFHEQYF.

This clonotype was recorded only once. The chain uses TRBV19 and TRBJ1-2, with 8 nucleotides matching TRBD1. V shed 8 bases and J 2 bases; nucleotides not matched to a gene: 10. This CDR3 has 15 amino acids. Germline CDR1 reads LNHDA; CDR2 reads SQIVND (reference sequence). The CDR3 nucleotides read TGTGCCAGTGGACTGGGGAGACAGGGGAACTATGGCTACACCTTC. Residues: CASGLGRQGNYGYTF.

The sample holds many counts of this clonotype. The chain recombines TRBV6-5 with TRBJ1-5; 9 nucleotides line up with TRBD1. V was pared by 8 bases and J by 6 bases, with 8 bases of the junction left unmatched. Germline V CDR1 and CDR2: MNHEY, SVGAGI. This CDR3 comprises 14 residues. CDR3 sequence (DNA): TGTGCCAGCGCCCGACAGGGGGTACGTCAGCCCCAGCATTTT. This codes for CASARQGVRQPQHF.

This clonotype has just a few counts. The chain uses TRBV5-1 and TRBJ2-7; D unresolved. Trimming took off 4 bases at V and 5 bases at J, with 7 bases between the two ends. CDR1 is SGHRS, CDR2 YFSETQ, per germline. CDR3 length equals 11 residues. Here the CDR3 reads CASSNQHEQYF. The CDR3 DNA follows: TGCGCCAGCAGCAACCAACACGAGCAGTACTTC.

This clonotype has ten or more counts. The chain recombines TRBV28 with TRBJ1-1, with 7 bases aligning to TRBD1. This CDR3 has 15 residues. With 1 base clipped from V and 0 bases from J, the junction kept 2 bases outside the gene matches. Germline V lookup: CDR1 MDHEN, CDR2 SYDVKM. The CDR3 nucleotides read TGTGCCAGCAGTTTATCGGGACAGATGAACACTGAAGCTTTCTTT. Translation: CASSLSGQMNTEAFF.

Ten or more counts support this clonotype. V is TRBV6-8 and J is TRBJ1-5, with TRBD1 matching 7 bases. J was trimmed by 2 bases and V by 2 bases; bases with no gene match: 6. Germline V gene sequence: CDR1 MNHGY, CDR2 SAAAGT. The CDR3 is made up of 16 amino acids. Written as DNA, the CDR3 is TGTGCCAGCAGTTACCTTGGACAGGACTGCAATCAGCCCCAGCATTTT. Its translation: CASSYLGQDCNQPQHF.

This chain links TRBV28 with TRBJ2-5, with TRBD1 as a possible D gene (6 bases). V lost 6 bases and J 5 bases, leaving 16 bases between the germline ends. Germline assignment: CDR1 MDHEN and CDR2 SYDVKM. The CDR3 has 14 amino acids. CDR3: CASSRPDSAETQYF. The CDR3 DNA follows: TGTGCCAGCAGCCGCCCGGACAGCGCCGAGACCCAGTACTTC.

The chain uses TRBV28 and TRBJ2-7, with a weak D call TRBD2 (5 bases). Between the trimmed V and J ends, which lost 5 bases and 7 bases, there was a span of 12 bases. The germline gives CDR1 MDHEN, CDR2 SYDVKM. This CDR3 contains 12 residues. DNA for the CDR3: TGTGCCAGCAGTGACCTAAGAGGGGAGCAGTACTTC. This codes for CASSDLRGEQYF.